This TCR beta chain was documented in a study of T-cell reconstitution after alpha-beta-depleted transplantation in children. Germline loops: CDR1 LGHDT, CDR2 YNNKEL (reference sequence). The CDR3 runs to 18 residues. The junction had 23 bases not matched to a gene; V was cut back by 10 bases and J by 3 bases. A library of TCRbeta sequences, prepared with unique molecular identifiers, was generated. TCRdb re-derived calls from the PCR reads in MiXCR, one entry per CDR3 protein. There are roughly 120,000 distinct CDR3 sequences in the sample; approximately 10% occur only once, and approximately 8% lies in the top ten.

The TCR originated in a human donor who donated a stem cell graft to a child with acute lymphoblastic leukemia. The material sequenced was PBMCs from the stem cell graft donor, taken from the stem cell graft. The genes are TRBV3-1 and TRBJ2-7, with 8 bases lining up with TRBD2. CDR3 bases: TGTGCCACCACCCAAGCGCCCCCTGGGGCTAGCGGGTTCTACGAGCAGTACTTC. Protein sequence: CATTQAPPGASGFYEQYF.